The 18 T cell receptor beta chains given below trace back to one sample, sequenced in a study of metastatic and nonmetastatic thyroid tumors. Thyroid surgery was preceded by no treatment in any patient. Using MiXCR, TCRdb reanalyzed the PCR reads. Found here are around 50,000 clones, roughly 30% of them singletons; the top ten hold about 15%. What was sequenced was blood. The receptors originated from a female donor with papillary thyroid cancer or a benign thyroid nodule (not recorded which). Some clones in this sample may be carry-over from other donors' samples.

The gene calls are TRBV5-1 and TRBJ2-6, with unresolved D. Near its end, the DNA agrees better with TRBJ2-7, so the J call may be wrong. CDR1 and CDR2 from the germline V gene are SGHRS and YFSETQ. The CDR3 runs 11 residues. The CDR3 loop is CASSRPPEQYF. The DNA for the CDR3 is TGCGCCAGCAGTCGGCCCCCCGAGCAGTACTTC.

By sample share, this clone is medium-sized (0.01 to 0.1%). V is TRBV6-1 and J is TRBJ2-3, with 9 bases fitting TRBD2. The CDR3 covers 16 residues. The V and J ends lost 6 bases and 0 bases, in that order; junction bases with no gene match: 7. CDR1 and CDR2 from the germline V gene are MNHNS and SASEGT. The CDR3 reads CASSLVSGSSTDTQYF. CDR3 DNA sequence: TGTGCCAGCAGCCTCGTTAGCGGGAGTAGCACAGATACGCAGTATTTT.

This chain links TRBV6-2 or TRBV6-3 with TRBJ1-1, with D maybe TRBD1 (5 bases). The CDR3 extends over 14 amino acids. V dropped 6 bases and J dropped 0 bases, with 11 bases sitting between them. From germline, CDR1 is MNHEY and CDR2 SVGEGT. CDR3 bases: TGTGCCAGCAGCAACTTAGGGGTGAACACTGAAGCTTTCTTT. Encoded protein: CASSNLGVNTEAFF.

This sequence joins TRBV2 and TRBJ1-5; D is uncertain. Germline assignment: CDR1 SNHLY and CDR2 FYNNEI. V gave up 3 bases and J gave up 9 bases, with 6 bases separating them. The CDR3 consists of 11 residues. The chain's CDR3 is CASSDGGPQHF. The CDR3 bases are TGTGCCAGCAGTGACGGAGGGCCCCAGCATTTT.

This sequence joins TRBV6-2 or TRBV6-3 and TRBJ2-2; D is unclear. Germline CDR1 and CDR2: MNHEY and SVGEGT. This CDR3 spans 15 amino acids. Trimming stripped 3 bases from V and 6 bases from J, with 14 bases between. CDR3 nucleotides: TGTGCCAGCAGTTATAGGGTAGATTCAGCCGGGGAGCTGTTTTTT. It is translated as CASSYRVDSAGELFF.

The rearrangement joins TRBV11-1 to TRBJ2-1; 8 nucleotides match TRBD1. CDR1 SGHAT and CDR2 FQDESV come from the germline V gene (reference sequence). V gave up 2 bases and J gave up 3 bases; unmatched junction bases: 6. The CDR3 sequence is 16 residues long. The CDR3 loop is CASSLRTGSGYNEQFF. The CDR3 DNA reads TGTGCCAGCAGCTTACGGACAGGGTCGGGCTACAATGAGCAGTTCTTC. Drawing the rest from reference TRBV11-1 and TRBJ2-1, the complete variable domain is EAEVAQSPRYKITEKSQAVAFWCDPISGHATLYWYRQILGQGPELLVQFQDESVVDDSQLPKDRFSAERLKGVDSTLKIQPAELGDSAMYLCASSLRTGSGYNEQFFGPGTRLTVL.

The chain joins TRBV19 to TRBJ2-7, with D possibly being TRBD1 (6 bases). CDR1 is LNHDA and CDR2 is SQIVND in the germline V gene (reference sequence). CDR3 length: 15 residues. The V end was cut by 4 bases, the J end by 6 bases, with 19 bases between. CDR3 coding DNA: TGTGCCAGTAGTAGGGTCCCGGGACATGGAGCCGAGCAGTACTTC. It is translated as CASSRVPGHGAEQYF.

The sample holds many counts of this clone. The chain links TRBV4-3 to TRBJ1-3; TRBD1 matches 8 bases. The germline CDR1 and CDR2 sequences are LGHNA and YSLEER. The ends lost 0 bases at V and 2 bases at J; junction bases unmatched: 0. This CDR3 contains 15 residues. Here the CDR3 reads CASSQEDRAGNTIYF. Written as DNA, the CDR3 is TGCGCCAGCAGCCAAGAGGACAGGGCTGGAAACACCATATATTTT.

This clone occurred a few times. One base away lies a much larger clone, so this may be a sequencing read error. Other nucleotide sequences from this sample produce the same CDR3. This chain links TRBV20-1 with TRBJ2-4; D unresolved. Germline CDR1 reads DFQATT; CDR2 reads SNEGSKA (reference sequence). CDR3 length: 15 residues. The CDR3 DNA is TGCAGCGCTAGGCCCGCTACTGGGGCCAAAAACATTCAGTACTTC. This gives the protein CSARPATGAKNIQYF.

This clone is medium-sized by share. The rearrangement uses TRBV7-2 and TRBJ2-2; D remains unclear. The CDR3 has 12 residues. Trimming removed 2 bases from V and 7 bases from J, with 5 bases in between. Germline CDR1 SGHTA, CDR2 FQGNSA. The CDR3 bases are TGTGCCAGCAGCTTACTAGGCGGGGAGCTGTTTTTT. As protein: CASSLLGGELFF.

This clone was found a few times. V usage is TRBV7-9 and J usage is TRBJ1-1, with a tentative D call TRBD1 (5 bases). Trimming pared 5 bases from V and 8 bases from J, leaving 9 bases between. The CDR3 loop spans 11 amino acids. Looked up from germline, CDR1 is SEHNR and CDR2 is FQNEAQ (reference sequence). CDR3 coding DNA: TGTGCCAGCAGCGCTTCAGGGGAAGCTTTCTTT. Its translation: CASSASGEAFF.

J is TRBJ1-1 and V is TRBV6-6, with 9 bases that match TRBD1. V trimming: 2 bases; J trimming: 8 bases; junction bases outside the gene matches: 12. The CDR3 length is 16 residues. The germline V gene has CDR1 MNHNY and CDR2 SVGAGI (reference sequence). CDR3 residues: CASSYGPGTGTGEAFF. CDR3 in DNA: TGTGCCAGCAGTTACGGCCCCGGGACAGGGACCGGAGAAGCTTTCTTT.

The sample holds many counts of this clone. The rearrangement links TRBV18 to TRBJ2-3, with TRBD2 as a possible D gene (6 bases). The CDR3 extends over 16 amino acids. The germline gives CDR1 KGHSH, CDR2 LQKENI. V was cut by 6 bases and J by 5 bases, with 21 bases left in between. The CDR3 DNA reads as TGTGCCAGCTCTCCCATAGGTAGCGGAGATGGAGATACGCAGTATTTT. The encoded protein is CASSPIGSGDGDTQYF.

The chain combines TRBV6-1 with TRBJ2-2; D ambiguous. The CDR3 has 16 residues. Per germline, CDR1 MNHNS and CDR2 SASEGT. Trimming left V 8 bases short and J 2 bases short, with 18 bases between. The CDR3 spells CASERSADLNTGELFF. For the CDR3, the DNA is TGTGCCAGCGAAAGGTCGGCAGATCTAAACACCGGGGAGCTGTTTTTT.

V gene TRBV12-3 or TRBV12-4 combines with J gene TRBJ1-1; D call uncertain. The CDR3 runs to 14 residues. V was clipped by 1 base and J by 5 bases, with 11 bases between them. CDR3 protein: CASSLGAGSTEAFF. In nucleotides, the CDR3 is TGTGCCAGCAGTTTAGGCGCGGGGTCAACTGAAGCTTTCTTT.

The chain couples TRBV19 to TRBJ1-5, with D perhaps TRBD1 (6 bases). Trimming took 8 bases from V and 0 from J, leaving 14 bases between them. The CDR3 totals 15 residues. In germline, CDR1 is LNHDA, CDR2 SQIVND (reference sequence). CDR3 loop: CASGDRGRSNQPQHF. Written as DNA, the CDR3 is TGTGCCAGTGGGGACCGGGGGCGTAGCAATCAGCCCCAGCATTTT.

Comments on this clone: Relative to the germline gene, one junction end is altered; a read error may explain this. This chain uses TRBV6-1 with TRBJ1-2, with D possibly TRBD1 on 5 matching bases. Germline CDR1 MNHNS, CDR2 SASEGT. CDR3 length: 13 residues. CDR3 protein: CARSENGGSGYTF. The CDR3 nucleotides are TGTGCCAGAAGTGAAAATGGGGGATCCGGCTACACCTTC.

The chain combines TRBV7-2 with TRBJ2-7, with D tentatively TRBD1 or TRBD2 (5 bases each). The CDR3 loop spans 14 amino acids. Per the germline V gene, CDR1 is SGHTA and CDR2 is FQGNSA. V lost 5 bases, J lost 2 bases, and 13 bases lay in between. For the CDR3, the DNA is TGTGCCAGCAGCGCCAACCGGGGACCCTACGAGCAGTACTTC. Its translation is CASSANRGPYEQYF. Combining the CDR3 with reference TRBV7-2 and TRBJ2-7 gives the whole variable domain GAGVSQSPSNKVTEKGKDVELRCDPISGHTALYWYRQSLGQGLEFLIYFQGNSAPDKSGLPSDRFSAERTGGSVSTLTIQRTQQEDSAVYLCASSANRGPYEQYFGPGTRLTVT.